This T cell receptor beta chain emerged from a study of molecular identifiers for immune sequencing clone quantification. Study outcomes and limitations: Spiked Jurkat TCR RNA equal to one cell could reportedly be picked out among 900,000 to 1,000,000 naive cells.

Each CDR3 protein gets one entry after TCRdb re-called the PCR reads with MiXCR. The sample yields a few hundred thousand distinct CDR3 sequences, about a fifth seen once. This clonotype was counted a few times. What it binds is not known. The sequencing input was naive CD8+ T cells from blood, with Jurkat cell RNA spiked in. Subset of the sample: FACS-sorted CD8+CD4-CCR7+CD45RA+ naive T cells. The clonotype comes from a human donor in good health. Some libraries in this study had Jurkat cell RNA spiked in.

In DNA form, the CDR3 reads TGTGCCTGGACCCCACCCTACAGGGGGCAGAACACTGAAGCTTTCTTT. Residues: CAWTPPYRGQNTEAFF. The chain links TRBV30 to TRBJ1-1, with 9 bases fitting TRBD1. Germline CDR1 and CDR2: GTSNPN and SVGIG (reference sequence). J lost 1 base, V lost 4 bases, and 10 bases had no gene match. The CDR3 extends over 16 amino acids.